This T cell receptor beta chain was captured by sequencing in a study of T cell clonotyping in hematopoietic cell transplantation. Germline CDR1 is LNHDA and CDR2 is SQIVND (reference sequence). V shed 4 bases and J 4 bases; nucleotides not matched to a gene: 6. The CDR3 loop spans 15 amino acids. The repertoire was sequenced with immunoSEQ multiplex PCR; TCRdb's copy has only in-frame clones and lacks some. The sample contains 37,000 or so clones, roughly 88% of which appear only once. This receptor was taken from a woman aged 40 to 50 in good health. Some clones in this sample may be carry-over from other donors' samples. The sample was peripheral blood mononuclear cells. The chain recombines TRBV19 with TRBJ1-5; 8 bases line up with TRBD1. The CDR3 loop is CASSTMDRENQPQHF. The DNA for the CDR3 is TGTGCCAGTAGTACCATGGACAGGGAGAATCAGCCCCAGCATTTT.